The next 12 T cell receptor beta chains were all read from a single sample in a study of cytomegalovirus exposure and HLA in healthy donors. Primers included in the PCR were 60 Vbeta and 13 Jbeta primers. Only in-frame clones appear in the TCRdb table, and some are missing; sequencing was by immunoSEQ multiplex PCR. Of over 100,000 clones listed, 79% are singletons. The sequenced material came from PBMCs. These receptors originate from a woman aged 18-29 years in good health and CMV-seropositive.

This clone was seen a handful of times. The chain carries TRBV5-1 and TRBJ1-1, with no clear D. V lost 4 bases to trimming and J lost 2 bases, with 6 bases between them. Germline CDR1 is SGHRS and CDR2 is YFSETQ. The CDR3 has 12 amino acids. For the CDR3, the DNA is TGCGCCAGCAGCCAACAAAACACTGAAGCTTTCTTT. Translation: CASSQQNTEAFF.

This chain uses TRBV7-9 with TRBJ1-4; D is possibly TRBD1 (5 bases). The V and J ends lost 5 bases and 0 bases respectively, with 13 bases between them. Germline values: CDR1 SEHNR, CDR2 FQNEAQ (reference sequence). There are 16 residues in the CDR3. The CDR3 DNA reads as TGTGCCAGCAGCCCCGACAGATTTGCAACTAATGAAAAACTGTTTTTT. This translates into CASSPDRFATNEKLFF.

The J gene is TRBJ2-7, the V gene TRBV6-1; 13 bases are shared with TRBD2. J lost 3 bases, V lost 6 bases, and 2 bases had no gene match. Germline V gene data show CDR1 as MNHNS and CDR2 as SASEGT. The CDR3 spans 14 residues. The CDR3 sequence is CASRGLAGHYEQYF. The CDR3 coding sequence is TGTGCCAGCAGGGGACTAGCGGGACACTACGAGCAGTACTTC.

The chain combines TRBV10-1 with TRBJ2-1, with 11 bases matching TRBD2. The CDR3 length is 15 residues. J gave up 0 bases and V 10 bases, and 5 bases lay outside the gene matches. Germline values: CDR1 WNHNN, CDR2 SYGVQD (reference sequence). The CDR3 is CATGTSGGSYNEQFF. The CDR3 DNA sequence: TGCGCCACCGGGACTAGCGGAGGCTCCTACAATGAGCAGTTCTTC.

Only a few counts were recorded for this clone. The CDR3 loop is CASSRDRVANQPQHF. Written as DNA, the CDR3 is TGTGCCAGCAGCCGGGACAGGGTGGCCAATCAGCCCCAGCATTTT. This chain joins TRBV21-1 and TRBJ1-5; no DNA check was done on the table's D call, TRBD1. TRBV21-1 is classified as a pseudogene. CDR3 length: 15 residues.

This chain joins TRBV10-2 and TRBJ1-1; no clear D. The CDR3 loop spans 13 amino acids. From germline, CDR1 is WSHSY and CDR2 SAAADI. V lost 0 bases to trimming and J lost 7 bases, with 9 bases between them. In nucleotides, the CDR3 is TGCGCCAGCAGTGAGTCCGGGGTATTTGAAGCTTTCTTT. It yields the protein CASSESGVFEAFF.

The chain couples TRBV7-9 to TRBJ2-1; unclear D gene. Per the germline V gene, CDR1 is SEHNR and CDR2 is FQNEAQ (reference sequence). Trimming left V 4 bases short and J 3 bases short, with 13 bases between. The CDR3 covers 15 residues. The CDR3 DNA sequence: TGTGCCAGCAGCTCCGCTACGACTGGCTACAATGAGCAGTTCTTC. This encodes CASSSATTGYNEQFF. Complete variable domain (other parts from reference TRBV7-9 and TRBJ2-1): DTGVSQNPRHKITKRGQNVTFRCDPISEHNRLYWYRQTLGQGPEFLTYFQNEAQLEKSRLLSDRFSAERPKGSFSTLEIQRTEQGDSAMYLCASSSATTGYNEQFFGPGTRLTVL.

Turning to this clone: The germline gene is not matched at one end of the junction; a read error may be the cause. The chain has TRBV6-5 and TRBJ2-7; weak D call: TRBD1 (6 bases). The CDR3 covers 11 residues. The germline V gene has CDR1 MNHEY and CDR2 SVGAGI. CDR3 residues: CASSGNRVRHF. CDR3 in DNA: TGTGCCAGCAGTGGAAACAGGGTACGGCACTTC.

The chain couples TRBV27 to TRBJ1-1, with 8 bases identical to TRBD1. Germline CDR1 reads MNHEY; CDR2 reads SMNVEV (reference sequence). The ends lost 6 bases at V and 4 bases at J; junction bases unmatched: 4. The CDR3 is 13 amino acids. CDR3: CASSPQGGTEAFF. The CDR3, as DNA: TGTGCCAGCAGCCCACAGGGGGGCACTGAAGCTTTCTTT.

The V gene is TRBV30, the J gene TRBJ1-1; D unclear. CDR3 length equals 13 residues. CDR1 GTSNPN and CDR2 SVGIG come from the germline V gene (reference sequence). Trimming stripped 2 bases from V and 0 bases from J, with 7 bases between. CDR3 sequence reads: CAWSFTVNTEAFF. The CDR3 nucleotides are TGTGCCTGGAGTTTCACAGTGAACACTGAAGCTTTCTTT.

V gene TRBV28 combines with J gene TRBJ1-1, with a tentative D call TRBD1 (6 bases). V was cut by 6 bases and J by 11 bases, with 31 bases left in between. The CDR3 consists of 17 residues. CDR1 MDHEN and CDR2 SYDVKM come from the germline V gene. The CDR3 spells CASSPISYREPYSEAFF. The CDR3 DNA follows: TGTGCCAGCAGCCCTATATCGTACAGGGAGCCCTATTCGGAGGCTTTCTTT.

V and J are TRBV9 and TRBJ2-7; 10 bases agree with TRBD2. The length of the CDR3 is 17 residues. V dropped 1 base and J dropped 1; count of bases not matched to a gene: 8. Germline assignment: CDR1 SGDLS and CDR2 YYNGEE. The chain's CDR3 is CASSVQASGRGSYEQYF. CDR3 bases: TGTGCCAGCAGCGTACAGGCCAGCGGGAGGGGTTCCTACGAGCAGTACTTC.